A single sample gave rise to the 3 T cell receptor beta chains below, sequenced in a study of T cell repertoires in cytomegalovirus infection (dated by TCRdb to between 2018 and 2020). This specimen's treatment or condition label, interpreted: in vitro stimulation with specific CMV peptide epitopes to enrich CMV-specific T cells. TCRdb shows the sequencer as Illumina HiSeq 1500. TCRdb redid the processing of the public reads, applying fastp at Q25 and MiXCR, and retained in-frame beta chains. Rows with one shared CDR3 protein collapse into an entry with the most common genes and DNA. Here the sample has some 940,000 distinct CDR3 sequences; approximately 33% occur a single time. The ten top clones hold about an eighth of the sample. The antigens these receptors bind are not known. The sample consisted of cultured CD8+ T cells from PBMCs, taken from culture after CMV antigen stimulation. Every receptor here comes from a human donor in good health (CMV status not recorded). Some clones in this sample may be carry-over from other donors' samples.

The table lists this clonotype with a few counts. This chain connects TRBV7-9 to TRBJ1-2, with 8 bases that match TRBD1. The junction had 16 bases not matched to a gene; V was cut back by 3 bases and J by 4 bases. CDR1 and CDR2 from the germline V gene are SEHNR and FQNEAQ (reference sequence). The CDR3 extends over 18 amino acids. CDR3 region: CASSFPGQASRGGYGYTF. The CDR3 nucleotides are TGTGCCAGCAGCTTTCCGGGACAGGCAAGTCGAGGCGGCTATGGCTACACCTTC.

The gene calls are TRBV5-6 and TRBJ2-7; TRBD2 aligns across 8 bases. The V gene's germline CDR1 is SGHDT and CDR2 YYEEEE. The V gene end was trimmed by 6 bases and the J gene end by 0 bases; junction bases not matched to a gene: 11. The length of the CDR3 is 16 residues. The CDR3 nucleotides are TGTGCCAGCACCGGGGCCCCCGGGACTAGCTCCTACGAGCAGTACTTC. It codes for CASTGAPGTSSYEQYF.

This sequence joins TRBV9 and TRBJ1-4, with 11 bases that match TRBD1. CDR3 size: 20 residues. V lost 4 bases and J lost 5; bases outside the gene matches: 19. Germline V lookup: CDR1 SGDLS, CDR2 YYNGEE. In nucleotides, the CDR3 is TGTGCCAGCAGCCCATACTTCCAAGTGGGACAGGGGGAGGGGAATGAAAAACTGTTTTTT. This translates into CASSPYFQVGQGEGNEKLFF.